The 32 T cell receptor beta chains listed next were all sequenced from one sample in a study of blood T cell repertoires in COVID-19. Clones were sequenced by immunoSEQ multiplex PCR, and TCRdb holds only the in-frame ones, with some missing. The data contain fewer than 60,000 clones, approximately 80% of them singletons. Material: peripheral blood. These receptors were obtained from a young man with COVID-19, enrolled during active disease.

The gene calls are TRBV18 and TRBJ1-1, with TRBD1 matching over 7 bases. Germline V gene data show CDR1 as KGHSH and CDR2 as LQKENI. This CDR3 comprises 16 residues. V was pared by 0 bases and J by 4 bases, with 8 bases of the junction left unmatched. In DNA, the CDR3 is TGTGCCAGCTCACCACCGAGTTCAGGGGGGTTCACTGAAGCTTTCTTT. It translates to CASSPPSSGGFTEAFF.

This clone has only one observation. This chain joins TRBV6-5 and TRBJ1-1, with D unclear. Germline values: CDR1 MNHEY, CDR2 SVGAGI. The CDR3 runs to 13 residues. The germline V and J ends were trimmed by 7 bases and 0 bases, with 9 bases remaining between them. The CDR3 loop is CASTRQVNTEAFF. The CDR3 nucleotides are TGTGCCAGCACCCGACAAGTGAACACTGAAGCTTTCTTT.

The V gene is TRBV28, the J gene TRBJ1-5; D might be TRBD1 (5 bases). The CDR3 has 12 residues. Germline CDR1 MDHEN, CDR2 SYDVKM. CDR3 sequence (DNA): TGTGCAACTGAGATGGCAGGGCAGCCCCAGCATTTT. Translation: CATEMAGQPQHF. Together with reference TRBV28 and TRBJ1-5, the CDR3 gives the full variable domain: DVKVTQSSRYLVKRTGEKVFLECVQDMDHENMFWYRQDPGLGLRLIYFSYDVKMKEKGDIPEGYSVSREKKERFSLILESASTNQTSMYLCATEMAGQPQHFGDGTRLSIL.

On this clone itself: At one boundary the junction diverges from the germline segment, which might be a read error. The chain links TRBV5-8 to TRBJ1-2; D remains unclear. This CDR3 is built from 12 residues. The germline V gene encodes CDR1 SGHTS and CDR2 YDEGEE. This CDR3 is CASSLVSVGNTF. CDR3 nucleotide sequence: TGTGCCAGCAGCTTGGTATCTGTTGGCAACACCTTC. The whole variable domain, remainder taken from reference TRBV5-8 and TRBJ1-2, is EAGVTQSPTHLIKTRGQQATLRCSPISGHTSVYWYQQALGLGLQFLLWYDEGEERNRGNFPPRFSGRQFPNYSSELNVNALELEDSALYLCASSLVSVGNTFGSGTRLTVV.

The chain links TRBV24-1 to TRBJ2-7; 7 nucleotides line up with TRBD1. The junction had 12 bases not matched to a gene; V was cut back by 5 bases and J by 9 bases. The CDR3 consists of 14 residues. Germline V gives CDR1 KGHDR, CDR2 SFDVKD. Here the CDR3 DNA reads TGTGCCACCAGTGGCCCACAGGGGACGGCGGTGCAGTACTTC. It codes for CATSGPQGTAVQYF.

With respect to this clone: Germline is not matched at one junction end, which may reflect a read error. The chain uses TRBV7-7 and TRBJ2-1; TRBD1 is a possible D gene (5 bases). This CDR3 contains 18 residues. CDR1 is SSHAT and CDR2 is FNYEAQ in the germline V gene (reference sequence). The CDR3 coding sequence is TGTGCTAGCAGCTTAGCAGGGCACAGGAGTAGCTCCTACAATGAGCAGTTCTTC. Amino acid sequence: CASSLAGHRSSSYNEQFF.

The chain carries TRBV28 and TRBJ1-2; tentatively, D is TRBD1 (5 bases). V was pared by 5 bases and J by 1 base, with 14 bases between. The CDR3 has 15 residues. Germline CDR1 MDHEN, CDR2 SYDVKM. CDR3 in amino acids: CASSPIAGVNYGYTF. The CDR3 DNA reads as TGTGCCAGCAGTCCCATTGCGGGGGTTAACTATGGCTACACCTTC.

The CDR3 region is CASSSEGVSYEQYF. In nucleotides, the CDR3 is TGTGCCAGTAGCTCGGAAGGGGTCTCCTACGAGCAGTACTTC. This rearrangement joins TRBV19 to TRBJ2-7; maybe TRBD1 (5 bases). The CDR3 totals 14 residues. The V gene lost 6 bases and the J gene lost 0 bases, with 12 bases spanning the gap. Germline V gene data show CDR1 as LNHDA and CDR2 as SQIVND (reference sequence).

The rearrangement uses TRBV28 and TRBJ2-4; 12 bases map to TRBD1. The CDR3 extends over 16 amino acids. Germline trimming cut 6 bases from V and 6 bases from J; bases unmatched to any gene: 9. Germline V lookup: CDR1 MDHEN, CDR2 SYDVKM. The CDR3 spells CASSSGTGGASNIQYF. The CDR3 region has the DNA TGTGCCAGCAGCTCCGGGACAGGGGGCGCGTCAAACATTCAGTACTTC. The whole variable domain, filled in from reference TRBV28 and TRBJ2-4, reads DVKVTQSSRYLVKRTGEKVFLECVQDMDHENMFWYRQDPGLGLRLIYFSYDVKMKEKGDIPEGYSVSREKKERFSLILESASTNQTSMYLCASSSGTGGASNIQYFGAGTRLSVL.

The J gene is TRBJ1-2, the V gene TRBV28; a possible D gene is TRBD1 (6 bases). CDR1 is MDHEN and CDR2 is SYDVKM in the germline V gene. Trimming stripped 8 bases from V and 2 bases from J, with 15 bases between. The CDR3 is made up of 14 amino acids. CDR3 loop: CASGQSLRNYGYTF. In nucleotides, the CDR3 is TGTGCCAGCGGACAGTCACTTAGAAACTATGGCTACACCTTC.

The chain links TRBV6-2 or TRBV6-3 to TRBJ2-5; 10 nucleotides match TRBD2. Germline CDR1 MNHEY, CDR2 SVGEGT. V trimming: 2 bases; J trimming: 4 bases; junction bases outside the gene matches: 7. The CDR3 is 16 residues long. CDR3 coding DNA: TGTGCCAGCAGTTACCCACTAGCGGGGACGGGAGAGACCCAGTACTTC. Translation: CASSYPLAGTGETQYF.

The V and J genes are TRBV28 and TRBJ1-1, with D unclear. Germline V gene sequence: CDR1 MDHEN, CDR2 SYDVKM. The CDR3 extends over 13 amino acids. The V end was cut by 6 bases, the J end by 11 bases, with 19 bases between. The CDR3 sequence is CASSLLRSREAFF. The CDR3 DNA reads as TGTGCCAGCAGCTTACTCAGATCAAGGGAGGCTTTCTTT.

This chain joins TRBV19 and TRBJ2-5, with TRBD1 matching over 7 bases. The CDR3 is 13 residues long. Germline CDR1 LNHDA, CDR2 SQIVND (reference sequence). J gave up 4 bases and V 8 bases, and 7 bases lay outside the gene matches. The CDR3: CASCKGAGETQYF. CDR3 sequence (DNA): TGTGCCAGTTGCAAGGGGGCTGGAGAGACCCAGTACTTC. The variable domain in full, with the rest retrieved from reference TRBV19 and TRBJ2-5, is DGGITQSPKYLFRKEGQNVTLSCEQNLNHDAMYWYRQDPGQGLRLIYYSQIVNDFQKGDIAEGYSVSREKKESFPLTVTSAQKNPTAFYLCASCKGAGETQYFGPGTRLLVL.

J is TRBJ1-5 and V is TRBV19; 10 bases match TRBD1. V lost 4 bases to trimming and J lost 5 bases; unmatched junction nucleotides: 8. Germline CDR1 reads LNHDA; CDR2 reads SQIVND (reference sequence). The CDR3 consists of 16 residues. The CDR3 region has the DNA TGTGCCAGTAGTAGACAAGACAGGGGGCGGGATCAGCCCCAGCATTTT. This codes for CASSRQDRGRDQPQHF.

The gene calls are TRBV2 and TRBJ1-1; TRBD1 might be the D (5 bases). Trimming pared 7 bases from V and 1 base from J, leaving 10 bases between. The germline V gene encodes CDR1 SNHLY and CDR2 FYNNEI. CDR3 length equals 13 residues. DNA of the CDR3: TGTGCCAGCATGACAGACTGGAACACTGAAGCTTTCTTT. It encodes CASMTDWNTEAFF.

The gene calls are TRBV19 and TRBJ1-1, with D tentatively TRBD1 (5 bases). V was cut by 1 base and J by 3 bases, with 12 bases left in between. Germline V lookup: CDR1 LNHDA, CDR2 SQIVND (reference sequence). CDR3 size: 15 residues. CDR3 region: CASSIGLGLDTEAFF. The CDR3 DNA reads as TGTGCCAGTAGTATAGGGTTGGGACTCGACACTGAAGCTTTCTTT.

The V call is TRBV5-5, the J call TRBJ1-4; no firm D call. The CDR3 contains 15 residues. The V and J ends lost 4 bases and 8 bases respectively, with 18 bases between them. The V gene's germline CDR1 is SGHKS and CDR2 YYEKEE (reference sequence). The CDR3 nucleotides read TGTGCCAGCAGCATCAGCGGGGTCAGCCAGGAAAAACTGTTTTTT. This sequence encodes CASSISGVSQEKLFF.

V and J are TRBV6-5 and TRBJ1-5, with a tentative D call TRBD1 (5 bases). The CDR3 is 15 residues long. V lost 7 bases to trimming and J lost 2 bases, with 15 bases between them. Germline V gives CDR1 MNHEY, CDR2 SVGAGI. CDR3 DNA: TGTGCCAGCACCCCGGGGGGGGTCCGCAATCAGCCCCAGCATTTT. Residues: CASTPGGVRNQPQHF.

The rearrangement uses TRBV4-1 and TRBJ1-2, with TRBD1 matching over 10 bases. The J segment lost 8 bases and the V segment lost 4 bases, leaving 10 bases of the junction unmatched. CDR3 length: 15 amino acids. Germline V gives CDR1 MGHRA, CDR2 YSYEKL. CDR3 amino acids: CASSRSRDRGQGYTF. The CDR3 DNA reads TGCGCCAGCAGCCGTTCCCGGGACAGGGGACAAGGCTACACCTTC.

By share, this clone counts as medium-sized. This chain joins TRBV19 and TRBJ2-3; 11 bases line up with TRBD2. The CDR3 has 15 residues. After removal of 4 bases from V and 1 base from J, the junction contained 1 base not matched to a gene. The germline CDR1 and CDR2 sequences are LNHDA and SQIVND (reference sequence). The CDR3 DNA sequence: TGTGCCAGTAGTACGGGACTAGCGGGCACAGATACGCAGTATTTT. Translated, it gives CASSTGLAGTDTQYF.

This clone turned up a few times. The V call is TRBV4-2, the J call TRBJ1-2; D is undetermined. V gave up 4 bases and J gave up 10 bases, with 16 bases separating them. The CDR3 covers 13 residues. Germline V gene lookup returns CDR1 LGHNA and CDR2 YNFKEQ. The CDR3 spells CASSPGTGRDYTF. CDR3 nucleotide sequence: TGTGCCAGCAGCCCGGGTACGGGGAGGGACTACACCTTC.

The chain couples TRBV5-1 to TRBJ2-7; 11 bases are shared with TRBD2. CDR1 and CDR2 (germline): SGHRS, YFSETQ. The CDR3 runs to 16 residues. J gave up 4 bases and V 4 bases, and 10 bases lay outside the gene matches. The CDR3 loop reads CASSPAGTSGSYEQYF. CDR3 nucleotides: TGCGCCAGCAGCCCGGCAGGTACTAGCGGGAGTTACGAGCAGTACTTC. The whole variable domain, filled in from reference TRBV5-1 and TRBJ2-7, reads KAGVTQTPRYLIKTRGQQVTLSCSPISGHRSVSWYQQTPGQGLQFLFEYFSETQRNKGNFPGRFSGRQFSNSRSEMNVSTLELGDSALYLCASSPAGTSGSYEQYFGPGTRLTVT.

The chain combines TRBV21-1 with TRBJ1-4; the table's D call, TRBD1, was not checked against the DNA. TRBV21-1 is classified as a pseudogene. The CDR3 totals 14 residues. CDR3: CASSSKDRDEKLFF. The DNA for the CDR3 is TGTGCCAGCAGCTCAAAGGACAGGGATGAAAAACTGTTTTTT.

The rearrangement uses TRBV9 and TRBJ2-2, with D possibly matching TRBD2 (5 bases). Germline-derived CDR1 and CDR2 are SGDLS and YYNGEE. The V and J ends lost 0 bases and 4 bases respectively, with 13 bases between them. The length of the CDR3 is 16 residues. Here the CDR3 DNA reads TGTGCCAGCAGCGTAGTTCCCGGGATTGGCACCGGGGAGCTGTTTTTT. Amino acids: CASSVVPGIGTGELFF.

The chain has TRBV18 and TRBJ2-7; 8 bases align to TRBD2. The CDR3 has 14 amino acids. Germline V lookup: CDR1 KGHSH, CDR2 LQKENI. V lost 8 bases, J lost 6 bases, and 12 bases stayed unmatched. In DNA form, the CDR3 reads TGTGCCAGCGGCTCCGGGACTAGATCTTTCGAGCAGTACTTC. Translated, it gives CASGSGTRSFEQYF. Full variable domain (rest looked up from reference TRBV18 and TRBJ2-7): NAGVMQNPRHLVRRRGQEARLRCSPMKGHSHVYWYRQLPEEGLKFMVYLQKENIIDESGMPKERFSAEFPKEGPSILRIQQVVRGDSAAYFCASGSGTRSFEQYFGPGTRLTVT.

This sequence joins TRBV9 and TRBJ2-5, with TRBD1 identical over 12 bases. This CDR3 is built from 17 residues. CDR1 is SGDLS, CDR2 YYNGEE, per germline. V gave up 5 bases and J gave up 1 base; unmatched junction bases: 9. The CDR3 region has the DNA TGTGCCAGCAGTCGCTTCGGGACAGGGGGCCGCCAAGAGACCCAGTACTTC. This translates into CASSRFGTGGRQETQYF.

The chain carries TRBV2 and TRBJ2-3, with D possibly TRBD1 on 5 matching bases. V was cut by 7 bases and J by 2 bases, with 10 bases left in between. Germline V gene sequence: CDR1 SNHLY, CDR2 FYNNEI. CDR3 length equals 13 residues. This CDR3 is CASNRQNTDTQYF. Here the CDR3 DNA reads TGTGCCAGCAATCGACAGAACACAGATACGCAGTATTTT.

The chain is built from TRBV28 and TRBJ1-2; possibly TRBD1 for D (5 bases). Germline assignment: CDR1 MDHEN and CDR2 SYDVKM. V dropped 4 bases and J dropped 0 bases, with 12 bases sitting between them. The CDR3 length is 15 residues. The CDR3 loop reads CASSSPGGTNYGYTF. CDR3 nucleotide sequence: TGTGCCAGCAGTTCCCCCGGGGGAACTAACTATGGCTACACCTTC.

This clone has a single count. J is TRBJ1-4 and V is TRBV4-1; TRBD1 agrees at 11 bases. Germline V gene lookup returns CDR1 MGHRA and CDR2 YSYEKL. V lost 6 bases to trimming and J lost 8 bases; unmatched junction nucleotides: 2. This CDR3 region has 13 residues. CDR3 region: CASRGQGEEKLFF. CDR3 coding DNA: TGCGCCAGCAGGGGACAGGGGGAGGAAAAACTGTTTTTT.

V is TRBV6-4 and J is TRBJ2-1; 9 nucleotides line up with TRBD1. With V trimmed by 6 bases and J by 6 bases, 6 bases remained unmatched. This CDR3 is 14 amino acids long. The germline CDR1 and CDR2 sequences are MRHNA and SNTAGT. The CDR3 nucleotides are TGTGCCAGCAGAGGCGGGACAGGGAGCAATGAGCAGTTCTTC. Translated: CASRGGTGSNEQFF.

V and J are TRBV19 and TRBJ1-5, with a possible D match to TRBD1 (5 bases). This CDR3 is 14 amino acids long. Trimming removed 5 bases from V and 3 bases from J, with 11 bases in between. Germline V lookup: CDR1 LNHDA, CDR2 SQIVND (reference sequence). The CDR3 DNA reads TGTGCCAGTAGTTTGCAGGGTAACAATCAGCCCCAGCATTTT. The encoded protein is CASSLQGNNQPQHF.

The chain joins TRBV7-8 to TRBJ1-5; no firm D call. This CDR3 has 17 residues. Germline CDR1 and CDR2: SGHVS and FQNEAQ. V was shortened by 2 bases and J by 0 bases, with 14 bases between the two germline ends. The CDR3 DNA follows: TGTGCCAGCAGCTTAAAAGACGGGAGATATAGCAATCAGCCCCAGCATTTT. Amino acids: CASSLKDGRYSNQPQHF.